The rows below give T cell receptor beta chains drawn from one sample of a study of blood T cell repertoires in COVID-19. Data came from immunoSEQ multiplex PCR; TCRdb stores just in-frame clones and leaves some out. Of a few hundred thousand clones in the sample, approximately 86% were seen once. Sequenced material: peripheral blood. These receptors were obtained from a man at least 80 years old with acute or convalescent COVID-19. Each CDR3 is given with its conserved first and last residue. Each record gives: J gene, V gene, CDR3 protein.

>TRBJ2-2|TRBV11-2
CASSLRTSGRTGELFF
>TRBJ1-5|TRBV19
CASSIDRGVSNQPQHF
>TRBJ1-4|TRBV6-2/TRBV6-3
CASSYVGASEKLFF
>TRBJ2-3|TRBV14
CASSPRISGRARDTQYF
>TRBJ2-3|TRBV18
CASSPPASGEERTQYF
>TRBJ2-7|TRBV6-5
CASSPQGARGEQYF
>TRBJ1-5|TRBV28
CASSLTGSQPQHF
>TRBJ2-2|TRBV11-2
CASRGLAGPRGTGELFF
>TRBJ2-5|TRBV6-1
CASSETRGREGETQYF
>TRBJ1-3|TRBV15
CATSRDPPLLAF
>TRBJ2-7|TRBV6-6
CASSYSSSGGVPEQYF
>TRBJ1-1|TRBV12-3/TRBV12-4
CASSQGDLVAFF
>TRBJ1-1|TRBV9
CASSLQVNTEAFF
>TRBJ2-5|TRBV7-2
CASSLDVGQETQYF
>TRBJ2-1|TRBV11-2
CASSSGQGSYNEQFF
>TRBJ2-1|TRBV3-1/TRBV3-2
CASSRYRTSGGAGNEQFF
>TRBJ2-7|TRBV18
CASSPAGTGAYEQYF
>TRBJ2-2|TRBV4-3
CASSPDSSNTGELFF
>TRBJ2-5|TRBV5-3
CARSFGTEREALETQYF
>TRBJ1-3|TRBV19
CASSPGGGRNTIYF
>TRBJ2-7|TRBV6-1
CASSESGLYEQYF
>TRBJ2-2|TRBV7-8
CASSYGGANTGELFF
>TRBJ1-4|TRBV19
CASAGEPEKLFF
>TRBJ2-6|TRBV4-2
CASSPLMSGQGARGANVLTF
>TRBJ1-2|TRBV7-9
CASSLVTGSGYTF
>TRBJ2-2|TRBV19
CASRNRDRVTGELFF
>TRBJ2-3|TRBV19
CASRLAGGTTDTQYF
>TRBJ2-1|TRBV25-1
CASSVGEGEQFF
>TRBJ2-5|TRBV11-2
CASSSSWGEETQYF
>TRBJ2-1|TRBV7-2
CASREGLAIDEQFF
>TRBJ2-7|TRBV5-1
CASSLNLRTGEQYF
>TRBJ2-5|TRBV2
CASSQTRGETQYF
>TRBJ1-6|TRBV2
CASKGVGSNSPLHF
>TRBJ1-1|TRBV18
CASSPRTGFMNTEAFF
>TRBJ1-4|TRBV5-5
CASSLGHATNEKLFF
>TRBJ2-3|TRBV5-1
CASSLVATDTQYF
>TRBJ2-7|TRBV19
CASSKSPGQGRTRPYEQYF
>TRBJ2-3|TRBV7-2
CASSVSTDTQYF
>TRBJ2-7|TRBV19
CASSIEANYYEQYF
>TRBJ1-2|TRBV5-6
CASSLRTSYGYTF
>TRBJ1-1|TRBV19
CASSIRAGGTEAFF
>TRBJ2-5|TRBV28
CASSLGVAGSQETQYF
>TRBJ2-1|TRBV11-2
CASSLGLTTSGRNNEQFF
>TRBJ1-2|TRBV7-2
CASSLATATTGGYTF
>TRBJ1-2|TRBV20-1
CSAPRQDGYTF